These T cell receptor beta chains were read from a single sample in a study of T cell responses to AZD1222 COVID-19 vaccine. Some clones are missing from TCRdb's copy, which holds only in-frame ones; the method was immunoSEQ multiplex PCR. The sample holds about 82,000 clones; approximately 83% are singletons and the top ten take approximately 1.3%. This material consisted of peripheral blood, taken 28 days after the second AZD1222 dose. The origin of the receptors is an adult who received the AZD1222 COVID-19 vaccine. Both conserved end residues are trimmed from each CDR3. The order of the fields is D gene, V gene, CDR3 protein. The D gene is left open where the match is weak.

-	TRBV5-1	ASSADSQETQY
TRBD1	TRBV4-3	ASSQDSGQGLTLSGANVLT
-	TRBV10-3	ATRDITSDEKLF
-	TRBV27	ASSTDNRVNTEAF
TRBD1	TRBV9	ASSGGTAESNTEAF
TRBD2	TRBV4-3	ASSHGSGTGNIQY
-	TRBV27	ASSLTRFGFDEQF
-	TRBV2	ASSELGNYGYT
TRBD1	TRBV7-9	ASSWGQSPDEQY
-	TRBV25-1	ASSGGWHTEAF
TRBD1	TRBV10-3	AISPDRASNQPQH
TRBD2	TRBV7-3	ASSQRALAGGSDTQY
-	TRBV2	ASSERGRAANTGELF
-	TRBV27	ASSLSQGWNSPLH
TRBD1	TRBV4-2	ASSQGTGGVYNEQF
-	TRBV27	ASSWGGSPLH
TRBD1	TRBV9	ASSPPRGRGSGANVLT
TRBD1	TRBV5-1	ASSLGDSLMSTEAF
TRBD2	TRBV5-1	ASSRTSGSYEQY
TRBD2	TRBV7-6	ASSLRLAGEGEQF
-	TRBV7-3	ASSPQGREQY
-	TRBV27	ASSLWPSYEQY
-	TRBV11-1	ASSLGGAWTEAF
-	TRBV19	ASSKADHSGNTIY
-	TRBV4-2	ASSQEPEYLLDEQF
TRBD1	TRBV28	AGQGTSQPQH
TRBD2	TRBV13	ASSLPRGLAVSIEQF
-	TRBV7-9	ASSSAPPDKNYGYT
-	TRBV5-4	ASSLPGSQGTQY
TRBD1	TRBV6-5	ASSYSGTGSYEQY
-	TRBV9	ASSKGHRRDTEAF
-	TRBV19	ASSLQRPGTGLKETQY
-	TRBV30	ACKPLDTRGYGYT
TRBD2	TRBV18	ASSSLAGATDTQY
TRBD2	TRBV27	ASRPAGGPGTQY
-	TRBV5-1	ASSLGQIITDTQY
TRBD1	TRBV27	ASSLGQRRTEAF
-	TRBV6-2/TRBV6-3	ASSYWAGKVSYEQY
TRBD1	TRBV7-2	ASSQTPGQGNTIY
-	TRBV3-1/TRBV3-2	ASRLEGGPQETQY
-	TRBV19	ASSIFSSSGNTIY
-	TRBV30	AWSLTVNTGELF
-	TRBV25-1	ASSDQGGQPQH
-	TRBV11-2	ASSLVRPRGNEKLF
-	TRBV5-1	ASSLAAAPSTDTQY
-	TRBV11-2	ASSLDRGNYGYT
TRBD1	TRBV3-1/TRBV3-2	ASSQGISGTGSYEQY
TRBD2	TRBV25-1	ASRAPGLAGVANTQY
-	TRBV28	ASAREREAF
-	TRBV2	ASRGTVYEQY
-	TRBV6-4	ASSPEYSNQPQH
-	TRBV10-3	AISERAQRLAKNIQY
TRBD1	TRBV10-2	ASSDPGQGQDEQY
-	TRBV27	ASSSRGSGTEAF
TRBD1	TRBV29-1	SVVVWRGRRTEAF
-	TRBV7-3	ASSLEGSEQY
-	TRBV9	ASSARAGITEAF
-	TRBV28	ASSPTFDRYGYT